This TCR beta chain was recovered during a study of CD8+ T cells in alopecia areata. Per germline, CDR1 SGDLS and CDR2 YYNGEE. V lost 2 bases, J lost 2 bases, and 12 bases stayed unmatched. This CDR3 has 17 amino acids. As to treatment: oral pan-JAK inhibitor, 5-10 mg twice daily. Reverse transcription of extracted RNA yielded cDNA, which provided the sequencing template. The method was immunoSEQ multiplex PCR; TCRdb's version includes in-frame clones alone and lacks a portion of them. This repertoire shows just over 150,000 clones, about three fifths found once; its top ten account for 0.75% to 0.95%.

The origin of this receptor is a human donor with alopecia areata. The sample consisted of CD4+ T cells sorted from blood, taken at week 4, from a patient treated with tofacitinib. This chain links TRBV9 with TRBJ1-2, with 7 bases matching TRBD1. The CDR3, as DNA: TGTGCCAGCAGCGTTCGGGACAGACCTCAACTAAACTATGGCTACACCTTC. Its protein product is CASSVRDRPQLNYGYTF.